This TCR beta chain was recovered during a study of T-cell reconstitution after alpha-beta-depleted transplantation in children. Study-level findings and limits: The main origin of T-cell counts and diversity one year after transplant was newly produced T cells. Surviving recipient T cells and thymic progenitors accounted for the high day-60 TCRbeta diversity observed in some patients.

About this clonotype: Its antigen is not identified.

TCRbeta library preparation incorporated unique molecular identifiers. TCRdb re-derived calls from the PCR reads in MiXCR, one entry per CDR3 protein. The repertoire has about 250,000 distinct CDR3 sequences, more than 20% of them found once; the top ten carry about 5%. Trimming cost V 0 bases and J 1 base; bases outside gene matches: 3. Germline CDR1 and CDR2: ENHRY and SYGVKD. The CDR3 runs 16 residues. The rearrangement joins TRBV10-3 to TRBJ2-3; 8 positions match TRBD2. The sequence derives from a female patient aged 2 to 10 who had a stem cell transplant for congenital amegakaryocytic thrombocytopenia, so the T cells may come from the graft donor. The specimen comprised PBMCs, mostly from graft donor cells, sampled 360 days after TCRalphabeta/CD19-depleted stem cell transplant. The CDR3 DNA reads TGTGCCATCAGTGAGTCGAAAGCGGGGGGCACAGATACGCAGTATTTT. Amino acids: CAISESKAGGTDTQYF.